This is a list of T cell receptor beta chains from one sample in a study of CD8 T cells in ankylosing spondylitis. TCRdb passed the 5' RACE reads through MiXCR, listing each CDR3 protein once. The table shows over 200,000 distinct CDR3 sequences, with around 17% occurring only once. Material for sequencing was blood, either unsorted or a sorted T cell fraction (not recorded which). All receptors derive from a male donor with ankylosing spondylitis. Both conserved end residues are part of each CDR3. D genes are given only for firm matches. Where a row states a size, it is once, few, many or the class of an expanded clone; other rows omit it.

TRBJ2-3,TRBV2,few,TRBD2,TGTGCCAGCAGTGAACTCCCTAGCGGTGCTAGCACAGATACGCAGTATTTT,CASSELPSGASTDTQYF
TRBJ1-1,TRBV2,.,.,TGTGCCAGCGAGCGGGGGCACGCTGAAGCTTTCTTT,CASERGHAEAFF
TRBJ2-1,TRBV7-3,.,TRBD2,TGTGCCAGCAGCGCAATACTAGCGGCTGCCTACAATGAGCAGTTCTTC,CASSAILAAAYNEQFF
TRBJ1-1,TRBV2,.,TRBD1,TGTGCCAGCAGTGAAGGGGACAGGTTTGAAGCTTTCTTT,CASSEGDRFEAFF
TRBJ2-1,TRBV11-3,.,.,TGTGCCAGCAGCTTAGCGGGAGAGGACAATGAGCAGTTCTTC,CASSLAGEDNEQFF
TRBJ1-2,TRBV20-1,.,.,TGCAGTGCTACTGGACAGTTGAACTATGGCTACACCTTC,CSATGQLNYGYTF
TRBJ1-1,TRBV7-9,many,.,TGTGCCAGCAGCTGGCTTCGGGAGCTGAACACTGAAGCTTTCTTT,CASSWLRELNTEAFF
TRBJ1-4,TRBV4-1,.,.,TGCGCCAGCAGCCAATGGGGAGGGGCAACTAATGAAAAACTGTTTTTT,CASSQWGGATNEKLFF
TRBJ2-3,TRBV4-3,few,TRBD2,TGCGCCAGCAGCCCGGCCGGACTAGACGGCACAGATACGCAGTATTTT,CASSPAGLDGTDTQYF
TRBJ2-1,TRBV10-3,.,TRBD1,TGTGCCATCAGTGATCCGGGACAGGGCGATGAGCAGTTCTTC,CAISDPGQGDEQFF
TRBJ2-7,TRBV6-5,few,.,TGTGCCAGCAGCCTACTCCGAGGCCGGGACCCCTCCTACGAGCAGTACTTC,CASSLLRGRDPSYEQYF
TRBJ1-1,TRBV6-1,.,.,TGTGCCAGCAAGGCAGGGGCAACCACTGAAGCTTTCTTT,CASKAGATTEAFF
TRBJ2-4,TRBV6-5,.,TRBD1,TGTGCCAGCAGTTACGCCGGGACAGGGGTCAACATTCAGTACTTC,CASSYAGTGVNIQYF
TRBJ2-2,TRBV15,.,.,TGTGCCACTACACAAGAGGGGCTAGGGTCGGACACCGGGGAGCTGTTTTTT,CATTQEGLGSDTGELFF
TRBJ2-5,TRBV4-1,.,TRBD2,TGCGCCAGCAGGCGTGCACTAGCGCCATCCGAAGAGACCCAGTACTTC,CASRRALAPSEETQYF
TRBJ2-3,TRBV28,.,TRBD2,TGTGCCAGCAGACCACCCCTGGGGGGGGGAACAGATACGCAGTATTTT,CASRPPLGGGTDTQYF
TRBJ2-1,TRBV5-1,.,.,TGCGCCAGCGGTTCGGGTAATGAGCAGTTCTTC,CASGSGNEQFF
TRBJ1-1,TRBV28,.,TRBD1,TGTGCCAGCAGTCCACGACAGGGGGCGAGGGCTGAAGCTTTCTTT,CASSPRQGARAEAFF
TRBJ1-5,TRBV7-8,few,.,TGTGCCAGCAGCTTAGACACGAATAGCAATCAGCCCCAGCATTTT,CASSLDTNSNQPQHF
TRBJ2-3,TRBV20-1,many,.,TGCAGTGCTAGAGTGCGGCGGGTTAGTGCAGATACGCAGTATTTT,CSARVRRVSADTQYF
TRBJ1-6,TRBV4-3,few,.,TGCGCCAGCAGCCAAGAATGGCCCAATTCACCCCTCCACTTT,CASSQEWPNSPLHF
TRBJ2-7,TRBV7-9,.,TRBD2,TGTGCCAGCAGCCCGGGGACTAGCTGGACCTACGAGCAGTACTTC,CASSPGTSWTYEQYF
TRBJ1-1,TRBV4-2,.,.,TGTGCCAGCAGCCAAGAACGCCTTAGCGGGGCAGGGGACACTGAAGCTTTCTTT,CASSQERLSGAGDTEAFF
TRBJ2-7,TRBV7-9,.,.,TGTGCCAGCAGCCACCGGGACTTCTCCTACGAGCAGTACTTC,CASSHRDFSYEQYF
TRBJ1-2,TRBV14,few,.,TGTGCCAGCAGCCAAGTAGAGGGGTACTATGGCTACACCTTC,CASSQVEGYYGYTF
TRBJ1-5,TRBV5-6,.,.,TGTGCCAGCAGCCTGGGGGACGGGCATCAGCCCCAGCATTTT,CASSLGDGHQPQHF
TRBJ2-1,TRBV21-1,.,.,TGTGCCAGCAGCCCCCGGGTGGCCATCTCCTACAATGAGCAGTTCTTC,CASSPRVAISYNEQFF
TRBJ1-6,TRBV4-1,.,.,TGCGCCAGCAGCCCCGGTGGAGTAGCTAATTCACCCCTCCACTTT,CASSPGGVANSPLHF
TRBJ2-1,TRBV4-1,.,TRBD1,TGCGCCAGCAGCCAGACCGGGACAGGGCTAGACAATGAGCAGTTCTTC,CASSQTGTGLDNEQFF
TRBJ1-2,TRBV5-1,few,.,TGCGCCAGCAGCTTGGGGGAGGGCCCCCCATGGGACTATGGCTACACCTTC,CASSLGEGPPWDYGYTF
TRBJ1-5,TRBV7-9,few,TRBD1,TGTGCCAGCAGCGGGACAGGGGGCGCGGGCAATCAGCCCCAGCATTTT,CASSGTGGAGNQPQHF
TRBJ2-7,TRBV11-2,.,TRBD2,TGTGCCAGCAGCTTAGTCGGCGGCACTAGCGGGAGTACCTACGAGCAGTACTTC,CASSLVGGTSGSTYEQYF
TRBJ2-2,TRBV2,few,.,TGTGCCAGCAGTCCGGGACACACAGCCCCCGGGGAGCTGTTTTTT,CASSPGHTAPGELFF
TRBJ2-2,TRBV7-6,.,.,TGTGCCAGCAGCTTTTCTATTTCGGGGACCGGGGAGCTGTTTTTT,CASSFSISGTGELFF
TRBJ2-5,TRBV5-1,few,TRBD2,TGCGCCAGCAGCGAAAGCGGGGGGGAAGCTGGGGAGACCCAGTACTTC,CASSESGGEAGETQYF
TRBJ2-7,TRBV7-9,few,.,TGTGCCAGCAGCTTACCATCGGCCTCCTACGAGCAGTACTTC,CASSLPSASYEQYF
TRBJ2-7,TRBV12-3/TRBV12-4,.,.,TGTGCCAGCAGTTTAGATGCGGTAGGCCTTGATTACGAGCAGTACTTC,CASSLDAVGLDYEQYF
TRBJ2-2,TRBV4-1,.,.,TGCGCCAGCAGCCACGAGGAATTGGTTTCCGGGGAGCTGTTTTTT,CASSHEELVSGELFF
TRBJ1-1,TRBV20-1,few,.,TGCAGTGCCGGACAGTCGAACACTGAAGCTTTCTTT,CSAGQSNTEAFF
TRBJ2-1,TRBV6-1,.,TRBD2,TGTGCCAGCAGTGAACTAGCGGGGCTACCCAATGAGCAGTTCTTC,CASSELAGLPNEQFF
TRBJ2-3,TRBV4-3,few,.,TGCGCCAGCAGCCAAGGACTCCCTCAAAGCACAGATACGCAGTATTTT,CASSQGLPQSTDTQYF
TRBJ2-3,TRBV30,.,.,TGTGCCTGGAGTCAATCGGCAGATACGCAGTATTTT,CAWSQSADTQYF